The following is a T cell receptor (beta chain) sequence with its context. Its antigen is not identified. The data originate from a study of T cell responses to AZD1222 COVID-19 vaccine. Deletions cut 4 bases from V and 8 bases from J, with 18 bases between. This CDR3 comprises 16 residues. Germline V gene data show CDR1 as SEHNR and CDR2 as FQNEAQ (reference sequence). Study-level findings and limits: Mapped onto spike, vaccine-associated CD4 TCRs spanned it and were dominant at 160-218 and 743-854.

Assay: immunoSEQ multiplex PCR; the TCRdb copy retains only in-frame clones and omits some. The table records about 120,000 clones, 85% to 90% of them present only once. The chain has TRBV7-9 and TRBJ1-6, with D possibly TRBD1 on 6 matching bases. The TCR sequence derives from an adult in good health. Source: peripheral blood, taken on day 0 of AZD1222 vaccination. CDR3 sequence: CASSWGPWGSDSPLHF. The DNA for the CDR3 is TGTGCCAGCAGCTGGGGGCCATGGGGAAGTGATTCACCCCTCCACTTT.